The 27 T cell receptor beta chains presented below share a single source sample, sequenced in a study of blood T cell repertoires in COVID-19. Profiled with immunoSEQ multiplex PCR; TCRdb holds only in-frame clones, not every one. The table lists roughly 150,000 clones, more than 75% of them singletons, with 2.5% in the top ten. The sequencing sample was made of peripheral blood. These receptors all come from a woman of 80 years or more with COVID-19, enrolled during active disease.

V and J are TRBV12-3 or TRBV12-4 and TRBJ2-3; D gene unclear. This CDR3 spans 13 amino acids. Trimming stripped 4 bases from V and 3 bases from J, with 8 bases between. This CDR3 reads CASSSTITDTQYF. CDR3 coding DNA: TGTGCCAGCAGTTCCACAATTACAGATACGCAGTATTTT.

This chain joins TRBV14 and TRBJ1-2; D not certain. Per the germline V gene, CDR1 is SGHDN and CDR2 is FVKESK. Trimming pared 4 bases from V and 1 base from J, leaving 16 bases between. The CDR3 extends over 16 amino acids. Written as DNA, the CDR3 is TGTGCCAGCAGCCCCCCGGAAAGACTACTTAACTATGGCTACACCTTC. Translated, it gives CASSPPERLLNYGYTF.

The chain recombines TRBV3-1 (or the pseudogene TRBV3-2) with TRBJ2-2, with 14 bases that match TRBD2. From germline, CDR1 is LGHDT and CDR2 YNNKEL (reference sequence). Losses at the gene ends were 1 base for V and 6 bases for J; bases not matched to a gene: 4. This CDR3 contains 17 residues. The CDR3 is CASSQGGTSGRAGELFF. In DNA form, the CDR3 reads TGTGCCAGCAGCCAAGGCGGGACTAGCGGGAGAGCCGGGGAGCTGTTTTTT.

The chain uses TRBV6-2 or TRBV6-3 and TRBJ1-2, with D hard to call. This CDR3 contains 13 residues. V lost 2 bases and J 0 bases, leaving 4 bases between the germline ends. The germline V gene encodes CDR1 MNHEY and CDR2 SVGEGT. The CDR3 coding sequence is TGTGCCAGCAGTTACACAGCTAACTATGGCTACACCTTC. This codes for CASSYTANYGYTF.

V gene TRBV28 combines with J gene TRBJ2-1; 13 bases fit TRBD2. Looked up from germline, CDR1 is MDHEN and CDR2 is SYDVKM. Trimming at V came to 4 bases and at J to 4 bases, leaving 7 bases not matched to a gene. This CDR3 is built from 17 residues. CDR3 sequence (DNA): TGTGCCAGCAGTTCCTCCCGACTAGCGGGAGGTTACAATGAGCAGTTCTTC. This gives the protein CASSSSRLAGGYNEQFF.

The DNA of the CDR3 is TGTGCCAGCAGCTTAGTTAGCGGGGCAGATACGCAGTATTTT. Translated, it gives CASSLVSGADTQYF. The chain has TRBV7-9 and TRBJ2-3; 8 positions match TRBD2. Per the germline V gene, CDR1 is SEHNR and CDR2 is FQNEAQ (reference sequence). Unmatched junction bases numbered 1, after V lost 1 base and J lost 4 bases. The CDR3 is made up of 14 amino acids.

This chain's CDR3 is CASSPPSGEAFF. The CDR3 DNA follows: TGTGCCAGCAGCCCTCCTAGCGGCGAAGCTTTCTTT. The chain joins TRBV28 to TRBJ1-1; D gene ambiguous. The germline V and J ends were trimmed by 6 bases and 8 bases, with 13 bases remaining between them. CDR3 length equals 12 residues. CDR1 is MDHEN, CDR2 SYDVKM, per germline.

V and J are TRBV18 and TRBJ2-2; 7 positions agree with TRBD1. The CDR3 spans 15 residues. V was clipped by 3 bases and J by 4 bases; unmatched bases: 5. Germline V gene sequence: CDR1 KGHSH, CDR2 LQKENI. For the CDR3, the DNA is TGTGCCAGCTCACCTAACACAGGGGTCACCGGGGAGCTGTTTTTT. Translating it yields CASSPNTGVTGELFF.

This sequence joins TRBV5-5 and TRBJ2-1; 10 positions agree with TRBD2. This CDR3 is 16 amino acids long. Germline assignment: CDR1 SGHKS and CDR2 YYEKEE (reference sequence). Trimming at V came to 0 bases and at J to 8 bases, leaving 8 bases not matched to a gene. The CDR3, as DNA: TGTGCCAGCAGCTTGGCTCTAGCGGGAGCCGATGATGAGCAGTTCTTC. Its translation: CASSLALAGADDEQFF.

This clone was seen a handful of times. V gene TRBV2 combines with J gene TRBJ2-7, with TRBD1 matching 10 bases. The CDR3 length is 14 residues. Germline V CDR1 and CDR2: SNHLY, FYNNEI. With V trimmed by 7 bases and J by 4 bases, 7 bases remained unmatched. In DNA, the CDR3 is TGTGCCAGCACTGCCGGGACAGGGGTGTACGAGCAGTACTTC. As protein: CASTAGTGVYEQYF. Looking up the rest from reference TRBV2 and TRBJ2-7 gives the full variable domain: EPEVTQTPSHQVTQMGQEVILRCVPISNHLYFYWYRQILGQKVEFLVSFYNNEISEKSEIFDDQFSVERPDGSNFTLKIRSTKLEDSAMYFCASTAGTGVYEQYFGPGTRLTVT.

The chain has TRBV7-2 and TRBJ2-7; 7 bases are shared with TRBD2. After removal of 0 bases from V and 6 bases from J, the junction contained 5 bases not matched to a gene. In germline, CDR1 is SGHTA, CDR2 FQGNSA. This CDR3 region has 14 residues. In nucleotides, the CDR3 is TGTGCCAGCAGCTTAGCGGCGGGCGGGGGCGAGCAGTACTTC. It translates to CASSLAAGGGEQYF.

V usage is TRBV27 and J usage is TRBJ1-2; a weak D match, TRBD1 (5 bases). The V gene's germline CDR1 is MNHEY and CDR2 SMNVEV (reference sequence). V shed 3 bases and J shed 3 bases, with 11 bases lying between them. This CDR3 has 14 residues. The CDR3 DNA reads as TGTGCCAGCAGTTTTAGACAGAGCTACTATGGCTACACCTTC. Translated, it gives CASSFRQSYYGYTF.

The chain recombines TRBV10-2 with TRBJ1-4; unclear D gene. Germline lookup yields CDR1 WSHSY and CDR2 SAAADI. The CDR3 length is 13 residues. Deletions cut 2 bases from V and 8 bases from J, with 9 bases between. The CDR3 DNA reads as TGCGCCAGCAGTGAGACAGCACGGGAAAAACTGTTTTTT. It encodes CASSETAREKLFF.

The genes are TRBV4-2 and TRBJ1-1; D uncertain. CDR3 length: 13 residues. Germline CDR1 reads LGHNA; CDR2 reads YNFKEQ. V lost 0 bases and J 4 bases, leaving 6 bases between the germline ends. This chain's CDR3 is CASSQDTSTEAFF. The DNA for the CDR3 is TGTGCCAGCAGCCAAGACACGAGCACTGAAGCTTTCTTT.

The DNA of the CDR3 is TGTGCCAGCAGGGGGGCTAGCGGGATATCCTACGAGCAGTACTTC. It encodes CASRGASGISYEQYF. The chain combines TRBV28 with TRBJ2-7, with 9 bases matching TRBD2. V lost 6 bases and J lost 1; bases outside the gene matches: 7. This CDR3 has 15 residues. Germline values: CDR1 MDHEN, CDR2 SYDVKM.

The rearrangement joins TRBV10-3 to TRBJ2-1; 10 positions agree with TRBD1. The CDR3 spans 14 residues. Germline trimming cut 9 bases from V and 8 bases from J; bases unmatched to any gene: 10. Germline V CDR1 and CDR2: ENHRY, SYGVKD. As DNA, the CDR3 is TGTGCCATAACACCGGGACAGGGGATGCATGAGCAGTTCTTC. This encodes CAITPGQGMHEQFF.

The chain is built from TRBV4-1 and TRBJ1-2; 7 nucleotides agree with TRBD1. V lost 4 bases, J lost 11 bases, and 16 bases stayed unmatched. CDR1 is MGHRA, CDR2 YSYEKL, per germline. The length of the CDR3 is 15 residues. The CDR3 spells CASSPSEDRLWGYTF. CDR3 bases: TGCGCCAGCAGCCCTTCGGAGGACAGGCTATGGGGGTACACCTTC.

CDR3 bases: TGTGCCAGCAGCCGAGGGACAGTCAATCAGCCCCAGCATTTT. Protein sequence: CASSRGTVNQPQHF. This sequence joins TRBV6-2 or TRBV6-3 and TRBJ1-5; 7 bases map to TRBD1. This CDR3 contains 14 residues. The V gene end was trimmed by 6 bases and the J gene end by 3 bases; junction bases not matched to a gene: 5. Germline CDR1 and CDR2: MNHEY and SVGEGT.

CDR3 loop: CASSHREKGQGTHEQYF. As DNA, the CDR3 is TGTGCCAGCAGTCACCGTGAAAAGGGACAGGGAACCCACGAGCAGTACTTC. This rearrangement joins TRBV6-2 or TRBV6-3 to TRBJ2-7, with TRBD1 identical over 9 bases. CDR3 size: 17 residues. Losses at the gene ends were 5 bases for V and 5 bases for J; bases not matched to a gene: 16. Germline V CDR1 and CDR2: MNHEY, SVGEGT.

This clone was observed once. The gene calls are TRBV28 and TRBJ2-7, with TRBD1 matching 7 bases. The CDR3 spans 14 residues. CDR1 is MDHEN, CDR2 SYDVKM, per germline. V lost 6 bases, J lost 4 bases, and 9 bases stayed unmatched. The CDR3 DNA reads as TGTGCCAGCAGCTGGACTCGCAGGGGGTACGAGCAGTACTTC. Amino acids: CASSWTRRGYEQYF.

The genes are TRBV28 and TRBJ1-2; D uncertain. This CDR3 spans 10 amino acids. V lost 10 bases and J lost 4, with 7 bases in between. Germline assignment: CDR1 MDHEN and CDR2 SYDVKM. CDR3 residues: CATRSYGYTF. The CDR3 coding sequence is TGTGCCACCAGGAGCTATGGCTACACCTTC.

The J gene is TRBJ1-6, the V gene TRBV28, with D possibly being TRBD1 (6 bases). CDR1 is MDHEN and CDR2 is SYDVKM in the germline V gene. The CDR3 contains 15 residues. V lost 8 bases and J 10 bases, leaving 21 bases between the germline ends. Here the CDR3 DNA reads TGTGCCAGCTACCCGGGGGGCGCAGGATACTCACCCCTCCACTTT. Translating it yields CASYPGGAGYSPLHF.

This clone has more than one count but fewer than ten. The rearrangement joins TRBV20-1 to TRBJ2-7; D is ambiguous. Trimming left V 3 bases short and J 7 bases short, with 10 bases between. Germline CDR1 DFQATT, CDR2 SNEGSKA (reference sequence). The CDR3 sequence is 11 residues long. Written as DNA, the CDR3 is TGCAGTGCTAGGCAAAACAAGGAGCAGTACTTC. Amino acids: CSARQNKEQYF.

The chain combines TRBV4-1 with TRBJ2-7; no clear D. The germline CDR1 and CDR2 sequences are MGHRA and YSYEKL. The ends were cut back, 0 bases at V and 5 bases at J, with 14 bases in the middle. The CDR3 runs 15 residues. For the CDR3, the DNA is TGCGCCAGCAGCCAAGATTTCACGAGAAGTGACGAGCAGTACTTC. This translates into CASSQDFTRSDEQYF.

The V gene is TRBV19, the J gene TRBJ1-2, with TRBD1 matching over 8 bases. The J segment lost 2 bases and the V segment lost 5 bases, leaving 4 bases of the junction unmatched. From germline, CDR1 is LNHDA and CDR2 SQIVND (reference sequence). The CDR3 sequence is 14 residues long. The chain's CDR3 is CASSGGQVNYGYTF. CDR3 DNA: TGTGCCAGTAGTGGGGGACAGGTGAACTATGGCTACACCTTC.

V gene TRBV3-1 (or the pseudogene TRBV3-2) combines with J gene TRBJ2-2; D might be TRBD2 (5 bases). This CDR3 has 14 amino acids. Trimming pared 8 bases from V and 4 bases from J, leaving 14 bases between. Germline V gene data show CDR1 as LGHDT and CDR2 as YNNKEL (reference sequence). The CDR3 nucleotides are TGTGCCAGCGCCGAGACCGCGGGCACCGGGGAGCTGTTTTTT. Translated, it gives CASAETAGTGELFF.

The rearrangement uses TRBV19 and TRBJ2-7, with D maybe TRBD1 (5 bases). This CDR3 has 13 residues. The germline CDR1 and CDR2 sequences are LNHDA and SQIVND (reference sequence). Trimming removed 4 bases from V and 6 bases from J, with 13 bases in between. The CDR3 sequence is CASSRQPVSEQYF. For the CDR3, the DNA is TGTGCCAGTAGTAGACAGCCGGTAAGCGAGCAGTACTTC.